The present T cell receptor beta chain was sequenced within a study of CD8 T cells in Susac syndrome. CDR3 length equals 12 residues. The V gene's germline CDR1 is LNHDA and CDR2 SQIVND (reference sequence). Between the trimmed V and J ends, which lost 9 bases and 3 bases, there was a span of 9 bases. RNA, at about 0.45 to 1 ug, was reverse transcribed with random hexamers. TCRdb processed the immunoSEQ multiplex PCR reads anew with MiXCR; each CDR3 protein has one entry. This sample has 150,000 to 200,000 distinct CDR3 sequences; around 93% occur once, and the top ten carry just over 0.13%. V gene TRBV19 combines with J gene TRBJ1-5; D is unclear. The sample comprised CD4+ T cells from PBMCs. The sequence was obtained from a human donor in good health. The CDR3 protein is CASSGNNQPQHF. CDR3 nucleotides: TGTGCCAGCTCCGGGAACAATCAGCCCCAGCATTTT.